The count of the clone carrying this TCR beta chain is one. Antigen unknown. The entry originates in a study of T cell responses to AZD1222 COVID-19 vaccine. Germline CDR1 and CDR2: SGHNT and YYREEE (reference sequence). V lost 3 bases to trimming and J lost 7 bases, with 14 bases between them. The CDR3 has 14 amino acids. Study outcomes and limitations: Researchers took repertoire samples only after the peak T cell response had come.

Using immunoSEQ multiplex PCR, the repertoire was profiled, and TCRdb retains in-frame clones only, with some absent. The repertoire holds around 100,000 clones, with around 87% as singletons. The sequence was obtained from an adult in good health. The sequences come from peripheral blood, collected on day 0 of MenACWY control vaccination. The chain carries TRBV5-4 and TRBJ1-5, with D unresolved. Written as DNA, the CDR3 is TGTGCCAGCAGCTCCGGACCGTTTGGACAGCCCCAGCATTTT. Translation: CASSSGPFGQPQHF.